The clone carrying this T cell receptor beta chain was found many times. The antigen is undetermined. This sample stems from a study of T cells in Graves' hyperthyroidism and ophthalmopathy. General study findings and limits: In the blood, most expanded thyroid clonotypes above 0.001 appeared as well.

The CDR3 regions of TCR beta were amplified from RNA transcripts. When the TCR CDR3 underwent first-round RT-PCR, the HTBI primer set was used. TCRdb reprocessed the multiplex PCR reads via MiXCR and lists one record per CDR3 protein. Altogether 600,000 or so distinct CDR3 sequences are present, 13% to 15% being singletons, with the ten largest covering 9.5% to 15%. This CDR3 has 16 residues. V lost 1 base and J 5 bases, leaving 14 bases between the germline ends. Germline V gene sequence: CDR1 SNHLY, CDR2 FYNNEI. This receptor was taken from a woman aged 45 to 65 with Graves' ophthalmopathy. Material: blood. The chain carries TRBV2 and TRBJ2-2; D gene ambiguous. CDR3 coding DNA: TGTGCCAGCAGTGAAGGGGTGGGCTACCGGACCGGGGAGCTGTTTTTT. Translation: CASSEGVGYRTGELFF.